This record concerns one T cell receptor (beta chain) sequence. Its antigen is as yet unknown. Germline and junction disagree at one end, which may indicate a read error. The data are from a study of molecular identifiers for immune sequencing clone quantification. Study information: In replicates, RNA taken from approximately 20,000 or 100,000 naive CD8 cells was divided five ways, and four portions underwent sequencing.

One entry per CDR3 protein results from TCRdb running MiXCR on the PCR reads. Here the sample spans about half a million distinct CDR3 sequences, 20% to 25% being singletons. Overall study findings and caveats: Effector cells kept over 98% of their molecules in clones above 20 RNA copies, while naive cells kept under 1% there.

CDR1 is SEHNR, CDR2 FQNEAQ, per germline (reference sequence). This CDR3 has 21 residues. The source of this sequence is a human donor in good health. Some libraries in this study had Jurkat cell RNA spiked in. What was sequenced was naive CD8+ T cells from blood, with Jurkat cell RNA spiked in. Subset reported: FACS-sorted CD8+CD4-CCR7+CD45RA+ naive T cells. The chain recombines TRBV7-9 with TRBJ2-7, with TRBD2 identical over 12 bases. The CDR3 protein is CDSSLTGLAGLTAMLSYEQYF. The CDR3, as DNA: TGTGACAGCAGCTTAACTGGACTAGCGGGGCTTACCGCCATGCTCTCCTACGAGCAGTACTTC.